This T cell receptor (beta chain) was sequenced during a study of blood T cell repertoires in COVID-19 (dated by TCRdb to about 2020). Study-level background: Samples from collaborators originated in the United States, Italy and Spain and spanned both the acute and convalescent phases of COVID-19. The prospective study material was composed of cDNA or gDNA derived from T cells, B-cell-depleted T cells, or PBMCs. Deeply sampled blood TCRbeta repertoires from subjects exposed to, actively infected with, or recovered from COVID-19 were included in the dataset. The repertoires were made available in a free public database intended to serve as a resource for research on the immune response to SARS-CoV-2. The samples were drawn from two sources: the first 160 participants of the ongoing ImmuneRACE study, and over 950 subjects contributed by 6 global collaborators. A de-identified subject ID, COVID-19 status, age in years and sex were almost always included in the sample metadata. HLA class I and class II types, where available, came from metadata supplied by the sample provider rather than from assay-based typing. Results the study describes overall, beyond this receptor: The quantity of clinical and demographic metadata differed by source and by participant and was supplied without curation.

CDR1 and CDR2 were assigned from the germline V gene as SGHTA and FQGNSA. Reading from cysteine to phenylalanine, the CDR3 counts 16 amino acids. Solely the CDR3 DNA is kept, with 48 bases framed from the first base. V and J are truncated by 10 bases and 4 bases respectively, leaving an intervening sequence of 25 bases. Concerning this clone itself: Its antigen specificity is not known. No much larger clone exists at a distance of one base, and base qualities are not known.

TCRbeta CDR3 regions were amplified from genomic DNA using the immunoSEQ Assay, a bias-controlled multiplex PCR. For the original study's pipeline: The number of nucleated cells in each sample was estimated by amplification of reference gene primers within the assay. To quantify the absolute abundance of each unique TCRbeta CDR3 rearrangement, sequence reads were collapsed and filtered. For each sample, productive Simpson clonality was calculated as the square root of Simpson's diversity index across productive rearrangements. TCRdb took this table from immuneACCESS and kept in-frame rearrangements with V and J called. Such tables lack part of the clones; where checked against another copy, unresolved V genes explain under half of the gap, and the rest is unexplained. That table supplies the V and J calls and clone size; D and trimming were determined from the DNA. Across this sample there are 380,000 or so clones, with about 87% seen only once. The ten largest clones represent around 1.3% of the sample.

Participants in the prospective study were enrolled through a virtual design, were aged 18 to 89 years, and lived in some 24 United States geographic areas. In the prospective study, cohorts were assigned on the basis of participant-reported clinical history obtained from a screening survey and a study questionnaire. ImmuneRACE Cohort 3 recovered participants were defined by two consecutive negative NP/OP PCR tests, healthcare professional clearance, or symptom resolution. Mobile phlebotomists in the prospective study collected whole blood, serum and a nasopharyngeal or oropharyngeal swab from every participant. Prospective study participants could optionally give additional blood draws and questionnaires over an approximately 2-month period. Before DNA extraction, prospective study blood samples were shipped either frozen or at room temperature.

The material sequenced was PBMCs or T cells enriched from blood (not recorded which). The V gene is TRBV7-2 and the J gene is TRBJ1-2, with the D segment identity uncertain. The source is a man aged 30-40 years who had recovered from COVID-19. CDR3 region: CANNPEAISAGYGYTF. The nucleotides read TGTGCCAACAACCCTGAGGCGATTTCGGCCGGCTATGGCTACACCTTC.